These 22 T cell receptor beta chains originate from one sample sequenced in a study of cytomegalovirus exposure and HLA in healthy donors. It was with 60 Vbeta and 13 Jbeta primers that the PCR ran. Repertoires were generated with immunoSEQ multiplex PCR, while TCRdb's copy carries only in-frame clones and drops some. The sample lists 150,000 to 200,000 clones, 75% to 90% occurring once. The specimen was PBMCs. The receptors shown here come from a girl aged 2 to 9 in good health and CMV-seropositive.

The chain recombines TRBV28 with TRBJ2-7; D is ambiguous. The V gene's germline CDR1 is MDHEN and CDR2 SYDVKM. V was pared by 8 bases and J by 5 bases, with 7 bases between. The CDR3 covers 10 residues. The CDR3 loop is CASGRDEQYF. In nucleotides, the CDR3 is TGTGCCAGCGGGCGTGACGAGCAGTACTTC.

The chain carries TRBV29-1 and TRBJ1-4; D might be TRBD1 (6 bases). The V gene's germline CDR1 is SQVTM and CDR2 ANQGSEA. The ends were cut back, 5 bases at V and 0 bases at J, with 13 bases in the middle. CDR3 length: 15 amino acids. The chain's CDR3 is CSVLRGPATNEKLFF. The CDR3 bases are TGCAGCGTTCTCAGGGGCCCCGCAACTAATGAAAAACTGTTTTTT. Complete variable domain (other parts from reference TRBV29-1 and TRBJ1-4): SAVISQKPSRDICQRGTSLTIQCQVDSQVTMMFWYRQQPGQSLTLIATANQGSEATYESGFVIDKFPISRPNLTFSTLTVSNMSPEDSSIYLCSVLRGPATNEKLFFGSGTQLSVL.

This clone was detected a few times. The V gene is TRBV28, the J gene TRBJ1-5; D not resolved. V gave up 3 bases and J gave up 2 bases, with 8 bases separating them. The CDR3 length is 14 residues. Germline CDR1 is MDHEN and CDR2 is SYDVKM. This CDR3 reads CASSFPEGNQPQHF. DNA for the CDR3: TGTGCCAGCAGTTTCCCGGAGGGCAATCAGCCCCAGCATTTT.

The V call is TRBV10-1, the J call TRBJ2-2; 9 bases align to TRBD2. V lost 6 bases to trimming and J lost 1 base; unmatched junction nucleotides: 3. CDR3 length: 15 residues. CDR1 and CDR2 from the germline V gene are WNHNN and SYGVQD (reference sequence). CDR3 sequence (DNA): TGCGCCAGCAGAAATAGCGGGGGGAACACCGGGGAGCTGTTTTTT. Amino acids: CASRNSGGNTGELFF.

The genes are TRBV15 and TRBJ1-5; 10 bases are shared with TRBD1. The J segment lost 6 bases and the V segment lost 3 bases, leaving 5 bases of the junction unmatched. Germline CDR1 is LNHNV and CDR2 is YYDKDF (reference sequence). The CDR3 contains 15 residues. The CDR3 DNA reads TGTGCCACCAGCAGTGACAGGGGGCGCGTTCAGCCCCAGCATTTT. This translates into CATSSDRGRVQPQHF.

V is TRBV19 and J is TRBJ2-1, with 15 bases matching TRBD2. The CDR3 contains 20 residues. Germline assignment: CDR1 LNHDA and CDR2 SQIVND (reference sequence). J gave up 5 bases and V 2 bases, and 13 bases lay outside the gene matches. The CDR3 spells CASSIRGGTSGRLGDNEQFF. CDR3 bases: TGTGCCAGTAGTATAAGGGGAGGGACTAGCGGGAGGTTAGGGGACAATGAGCAGTTCTTC.

This chain connects TRBV5-4 to TRBJ2-2, with TRBD1 matching 7 bases. With 6 bases clipped from V and 3 bases from J, the junction kept 5 bases outside the gene matches. The CDR3 has 14 residues. From germline, CDR1 is SGHNT and CDR2 YYREEE (reference sequence). The CDR3 loop reads CASKTTGDTGELFF. CDR3 in DNA: TGTGCCAGCAAAACCACAGGGGACACCGGGGAGCTGTTTTTT. Full variable domain (outside the CDR3, taken from reference TRBV5-4 and TRBJ2-2): ETGVTQSPTHLIKTRGQQVTLRCSSQSGHNTVSWYQQALGQGPQFIFQYYREEENGRGNFPPRFSGLQFPNYSSELNVNALELDDSALYLCASKTTGDTGELFFGEGSRLTVL.

The chain employs TRBV13 and TRBJ2-1; D gene ambiguous. Germline V CDR1 and CDR2: PRHDT, FYEKMQ (reference sequence). V shed 4 bases and J shed 5 bases, with 15 bases lying between them. The CDR3 is 15 amino acids. The CDR3 protein is CASSSFYTKHNEQFF. Written as DNA, the CDR3 is TGTGCCAGCAGCTCTTTCTATACGAAACACAATGAGCAGTTCTTC. The full variable domain, in which reference TRBV13 and TRBJ2-1 provide the parts outside the CDR3, is AAGVIQSPRHLIKEKRETATLKCYPIPRHDTVYWYQQGPGQDPQFLISFYEKMQSDKGSIPDRFSAQQFSDYHSELNMSSLELGDSALYFCASSSFYTKHNEQFFGPGTRLTVL.

This chain connects TRBV7-9 to TRBJ2-7; the match to TRBD2 covers 12 bases. The J segment lost 2 bases and the V segment lost 5 bases, leaving 7 bases of the junction unmatched. The CDR3 has 16 residues. Germline CDR1 is SEHNR and CDR2 is FQNEAQ (reference sequence). The CDR3 protein is CASSPTSGRSTYEQYF. As DNA, the CDR3 is TGTGCCAGCAGCCCTACTAGCGGGAGGTCCACCTACGAGCAGTACTTC.

J is TRBJ2-5 and V is TRBV5-4; TRBD1 matches at 10 bases. The J segment lost 3 bases and the V segment lost 2 bases, leaving 4 bases of the junction unmatched. Germline loops: CDR1 SGHNT, CDR2 YYREEE (reference sequence). The CDR3 runs 15 residues. The CDR3 here is CASSFTGTGEETQYF. The CDR3 DNA reads TGTGCCAGCAGCTTCACCGGGACAGGGGAAGAGACCCAGTACTTC.

V gene TRBV28 combines with J gene TRBJ2-2; D is unclear. CDR3 length equals 15 residues. Germline loops: CDR1 MDHEN, CDR2 SYDVKM. Between the trimmed V and J ends, which lost 6 bases and 5 bases, there was a span of 16 bases. DNA for the CDR3: TGTGCCAGCAGGTCCTACGATAGGAGAACCGGGGAGCTGTTTTTT. Residues: CASRSYDRRTGELFF.

The chain joins TRBV5-1 to TRBJ2-4; 7 nucleotides match TRBD1. The CDR3 covers 18 residues. Per germline, CDR1 SGHRS and CDR2 YFSETQ. J gave up 1 base and V 2 bases, and 12 bases lay outside the gene matches. CDR3 region: CASSFRGPGEFAKNIQYF. The CDR3 region has the DNA TGCGCCAGCAGCTTTAGGGGGCCAGGCGAGTTTGCCAAAAACATTCAGTACTTC.

This clone was seen just once. The rearrangement joins TRBV2 to TRBJ2-1, with D unresolved. CDR1 is SNHLY, CDR2 FYNNEI, per germline. The V end was cut by 6 bases, the J end by 0 bases, with 9 bases between. This CDR3 has 14 residues. CDR3 in DNA: TGTGCCAGCAGGTCTACTTCCTCCTACAATGAGCAGTTCTTC. It is translated as CASRSTSSYNEQFF. Full variable domain (remainder filled in from reference TRBV2 and TRBJ2-1): EPEVTQTPSHQVTQMGQEVILRCVPISNHLYFYWYRQILGQKVEFLVSFYNNEISEKSEIFDDQFSVERPDGSNFTLKIRSTKLEDSAMYFCASRSTSSYNEQFFGPGTRLTVL.

The gene calls are TRBV2 and TRBJ2-1, with 7 positions matching TRBD2. Germline V gene sequence: CDR1 SNHLY, CDR2 FYNNEI. V dropped 6 bases and J dropped 5; count of bases not matched to a gene: 13. CDR3 size: 16 residues. The CDR3 protein is CASRTLTSQRDNEQFF. The DNA of the CDR3 is TGTGCCAGCAGGACCTTGACTAGCCAGAGGGACAATGAGCAGTTCTTC.

The chain links TRBV28 to TRBJ1-5; unclear D gene. The germline CDR1 and CDR2 sequences are MDHEN and SYDVKM. Trimming left V 6 bases short and J 3 bases short, with 15 bases between. The CDR3 extends over 15 amino acids. Here the CDR3 DNA reads TGTGCCAGCAGGCCGGGTCATGCTTCCAATCAGCCCCAGCATTTT. Encoded protein: CASRPGHASNQPQHF.

V gene TRBV2 combines with J gene TRBJ2-1; TRBD2 is a possible D gene (5 bases). CDR3 length: 12 amino acids. The V end was cut by 8 bases, the J end by 0 bases, with 5 bases between. Germline V gene lookup returns CDR1 SNHLY and CDR2 FYNNEI. The CDR3 protein is CASEGSYNEQFF. CDR3 bases: TGTGCCAGCGAGGGCTCCTACAATGAGCAGTTCTTC.

The rearrangement joins TRBV30 to TRBJ1-1; D not certain. There are 13 residues in the CDR3. V was cut by 5 bases and J by 1 base, with 11 bases left in between. The germline V gene encodes CDR1 GTSNPN and CDR2 SVGIG (reference sequence). The CDR3, as DNA: TGTGCCTGGCGGTGGTCAGGGAACACTGAAGCTTTCTTT. This encodes CAWRWSGNTEAFF. The full variable domain, completed using reference TRBV30 and TRBJ1-1, is SQTIHQWPATLVQPVGSPLSLECTVEGTSNPNLYWYRQAAGRGLQLLFYSVGIGQISSEVPQNLSASRPQDRQFILSSKKLLLSDSGFYLCAWRWSGNTEAFFGQGTRLTVV.

This sequence joins TRBV30 and TRBJ1-2; the D gene is possibly TRBD1 (6 bases). The CDR3 length is 12 residues. Trimming pared 7 bases from V and 7 bases from J, leaving 16 bases between. Germline CDR1 and CDR2: GTSNPN and SVGIG (reference sequence). This CDR3 reads CASPTGNGGYTF. CDR3 sequence (DNA): TGTGCCTCCCCCACAGGGAATGGTGGCTACACCTTC.

V usage is TRBV5-4 and J usage is TRBJ1-1; maybe TRBD1 (6 bases). The ends were cut back, 1 base at V and 14 bases at J, with 18 bases in the middle. Per germline, CDR1 SGHNT and CDR2 YYREEE (reference sequence). This CDR3 is built from 13 residues. In nucleotides, the CDR3 is TGTGCCAGCAGCTTGTATGCACAGGGACGGGGCTTCTTT. Translated: CASSLYAQGRGFF.

CDR3 nucleotides: TGTGCCAGCAGCCCTAGGACAGGGTCGGGTACGCAGTATTTT. Translated: CASSPRTGSGTQYF. This chain links TRBV7-8 with TRBJ2-3; 8 bases map to TRBD1. Unmatched junction bases numbered 9, after V lost 5 bases and J lost 8 bases. The CDR3 consists of 14 residues. Germline assignment: CDR1 SGHVS and CDR2 FQNEAQ.

This chain uses TRBV28 with TRBJ2-3; D uncertain. Looked up from germline, CDR1 is MDHEN and CDR2 is SYDVKM. Trimming cost V 7 bases and J 6 bases, with 11 bases left between them. This CDR3 contains 12 residues. The CDR3 region has the DNA TGTGCCAGCACCTACCGAGGCGATACGCAGTATTTT. Residues: CASTYRGDTQYF.

V usage is TRBV27 and J usage is TRBJ2-3, with 13 bases lining up with TRBD2. The CDR3 has 19 amino acids. Germline lookup yields CDR1 MNHEY and CDR2 SMNVEV (reference sequence). V dropped 1 base and J dropped 1; count of bases not matched to a gene: 8. CDR3 amino acids: CASSLLLAGGKDGTDTQYF. The CDR3, as DNA: TGTGCCAGCAGTTTATTACTAGCGGGAGGGAAGGATGGCACAGATACGCAGTATTTT.